This T cell receptor beta chain was captured by sequencing in a study of cytomegalovirus exposure and HLA in healthy donors. Overall study results and limits: A list of about 160 TCR beta chains associated with cytomegalovirus was given.

To note about this clone: The antigen is undetermined.

The assay was immunoSEQ multiplex PCR, and TCRdb's table has in-frame clones only and misses some. The sample yields around 60,000 clones, about 95% seen once. Source material: PBMCs. This receptor was taken from a young woman in good health and CMV-seronegative.

CDR3 DNA sequence: TGCGCCAGCAGCCCTCAGGCAGGGGGCCTCTACGAGCAGTACTTC. Translating it yields CASSPQAGGLYEQYF. The gene calls are TRBV4-1 and TRBJ2-7; 8 bases match TRBD1. The CDR3 is 15 residues long. Trimming at V came to 4 bases and at J to 3 bases, leaving 8 bases not matched to a gene. Germline CDR1 and CDR2: MGHRA and YSYEKL.